Listed here are 21 T cell receptor beta chains from one sample, sequenced in a study of Tregs in tolerant kidney transplant recipients. Related graft donors supplied nonmyeloablative bone marrow transplants, and mixed chimerism was transient. Sequencing was performed with immunoSEQ multiplex PCR; in TCRdb, only in-frame clones are kept and a portion is missing. The top ten hold more than 1.5% of the sample, which has approximately 81,000 clones, 90% to 95% seen once. The sequencing here drew on CD4+ T cells from blood (PBMCs), taken 24 months after the transplant. The receptor set was obtained from a human patient who received a combined kidney and bone marrow transplant. The graft donor may account for some of the T cells.

The table lists this clone with a count of one. The chain is built from TRBV5-6 and TRBJ1-1; 7 bases fit TRBD1. CDR3 length: 18 amino acids. Per the germline V gene, CDR1 is SGHDT and CDR2 is YYEEEE. V was pared by 4 bases and J by 0 bases, with 15 bases of the junction left unmatched. The DNA for the CDR3 is TGTGCCAGCAGCCCGGGGACAGCTCTCCTGGGGGTGAACACTGAAGCTTTCTTT. It yields the protein CASSPGTALLGVNTEAFF.

The chain recombines TRBV10-3 with TRBJ2-7; 8 positions agree with TRBD2. Germline CDR1 reads ENHRY; CDR2 reads SYGVKD. This CDR3 spans 16 amino acids. V lost 3 bases to trimming and J lost 3 bases; unmatched junction nucleotides: 10. CDR3 sequence reads: CAISDVGLEVDYEQYF. The CDR3 DNA is TGTGCCATCAGTGACGTGGGACTAGAGGTCGACTACGAGCAGTACTTC.

The sample holds one count of this clone. The rearrangement links TRBV7-2 to TRBJ2-1; tentative D call: TRBD2 (5 bases). V shed 10 bases and J shed 3 bases, with 10 bases lying between them. This CDR3 has 12 residues. Germline lookup yields CDR1 SGHTA and CDR2 FQGNSA. CDR3 in amino acids: CATEGVYNEQFF. The CDR3 bases are TGTGCCACCGAGGGAGTCTACAATGAGCAGTTCTTC.

The chain has TRBV2 and TRBJ1-5; 8 bases are shared with TRBD1. The CDR3 runs 14 residues. With 6 bases clipped from V and 5 bases from J, the junction kept 6 bases outside the gene matches. Germline loops: CDR1 SNHLY, CDR2 FYNNEI. CDR3 residues: CASSGQGRDQPQHF. The CDR3 DNA follows: TGTGCCAGCAGCGGACAGGGCAGGGATCAGCCCCAGCATTTT.

The V call is TRBV2, the J call TRBJ2-7; perhaps TRBD2 as D (5 bases). Germline loops: CDR1 SNHLY, CDR2 FYNNEI. V was trimmed by 6 bases and J by 4 bases, leaving 10 bases between them. The CDR3 covers 12 residues. This chain's CDR3 is CASSVGVYEQYF. Here the CDR3 DNA reads TGTGCCAGCAGCGTCGGGGTATACGAGCAGTACTTC.

This chain links TRBV11-2 with TRBJ2-7; 8 bases line up with TRBD2. The junction had 10 bases not matched to a gene; V was cut back by 5 bases and J by 7 bases. The CDR3 contains 14 residues. Germline V lookup: CDR1 SGHAT, CDR2 FQNNGV. Written as DNA, the CDR3 is TGTGCCAGCAGCCCAAGGACTAGCCTTGGGGAGCAGTACTTC. This gives the protein CASSPRTSLGEQYF.

This chain joins TRBV4-2 and TRBJ1-1; D is unclear. The length of the CDR3 is 14 residues. Germline-derived CDR1 and CDR2 are LGHNA and YNFKEQ. V was shortened by 3 bases and J by 4 bases, with 12 bases between the two germline ends. The CDR3 nucleotides are TGTGCCAGCAGCCAGGTTCTCGGGGTCACTGAAGCTTTCTTT. Amino acid sequence: CASSQVLGVTEAFF.

The chain joins TRBV7-9 to TRBJ2-5; the D gene is possibly TRBD2 (6 bases). Germline assignment: CDR1 SEHNR and CDR2 FQNEAQ (reference sequence). The CDR3 spans 13 residues. V gave up 3 bases and J gave up 4 bases, with 9 bases separating them. The CDR3 nucleotides read TGTGCCAGCAGCTTGGCGGGGCGAGAGACCCAGTACTTC. Its protein product is CASSLAGRETQYF. Supplemented by reference TRBV7-9 and TRBJ2-5, the full variable domain reads DTGVSQNPRHKITKRGQNVTFRCDPISEHNRLYWYRQTLGQGPEFLTYFQNEAQLEKSRLLSDRFSAERPKGSFSTLEIQRTEQGDSAMYLCASSLAGRETQYFGPGTRLLVL.

V and J are TRBV5-1 and TRBJ1-2, with 9 bases that match TRBD1. Germline values: CDR1 SGHRS, CDR2 YFSETQ. The CDR3 length is 14 residues. Trimming at V came to 2 bases and at J to 4 bases, leaving 3 bases not matched to a gene. The CDR3 nucleotides are TGCGCCAGCAGCTTTGGGGACAGGGCCTATGGCTACACCTTC. This sequence encodes CASSFGDRAYGYTF.

The chain recombines TRBV30 with TRBJ1-2, with a possible D match to TRBD1 (6 bases). The germline gives CDR1 GTSNPN, CDR2 SVGIG (reference sequence). V shed 2 bases and J shed 0 bases, with 13 bases lying between them. This CDR3 region has 15 residues. CDR3 sequence: CAWSSTRTANYGYTF. CDR3 DNA sequence: TGTGCCTGGAGTTCCACCCGGACAGCTAACTATGGCTACACCTTC.

The CDR3 spells CASSRDSVYEQYF. CDR3 nucleotides: TGTGCCAGCAGCCGGGACAGCGTCTACGAGCAGTACTTC. This chain uses TRBV5-5 with TRBJ2-7; 7 positions match TRBD1. The germline V gene encodes CDR1 SGHKS and CDR2 YYEKEE (reference sequence). The CDR3 has 13 residues. J gave up 3 bases and V 4 bases, and 4 bases lay outside the gene matches.

The chain combines TRBV27 with TRBJ2-1; a possible D gene is TRBD1 (5 bases). The V and J ends lost 5 bases and 7 bases respectively, with 18 bases between them. Germline CDR1 reads MNHEY; CDR2 reads SMNVEV (reference sequence). This CDR3 has 15 residues. DNA of the CDR3: TGTGCCAGCAGTCCGACCCCTGCGACAGCGAATGAGCAGTTCTTC. Translating gives CASSPTPATANEQFF.

The genes are TRBV10-3 and TRBJ2-1; 9 bases line up with TRBD2. The CDR3 is 11 residues long. CDR1 and CDR2 (germline): ENHRY, SYGVKD. The V segment lost 6 bases and the J segment 12 bases; nucleotides outside the gene matches: 3. The CDR3 region has the DNA TGTGCCATCAGCGAACTAGCGGGGCAGTTCTTC. It codes for CAISELAGQFF.

This chain uses TRBV7-2 with TRBJ2-1; 7 bases align to TRBD2. The CDR3 contains 15 residues. Losses at the gene ends were 4 bases for V and 13 bases for J; bases not matched to a gene: 16. The germline CDR1 and CDR2 sequences are SGHTA and FQGNSA. Here the CDR3 DNA reads TGTGCCAGCAGCTATGGGGCGGGGGATGGATGGCGCCAGTTCTTC. Its translation: CASSYGAGDGWRQFF.

This sequence joins TRBV10-3 and TRBJ2-1, with 15 bases that match TRBD2. CDR3 length: 20 amino acids. Germline CDR1 ENHRY, CDR2 SYGVKD. With 6 bases clipped from V and 2 bases from J, the junction kept 14 bases outside the gene matches. In DNA, the CDR3 is TGTGCCATCAGCGACGTCCCCGGGACTAGCGGGAGGAACGCCTACAATGAGCAGTTCTTC. It yields the protein CAISDVPGTSGRNAYNEQFF.

The CDR3 sequence is CASSFSTGELFF. In DNA form, the CDR3 reads TGTGCCAGCAGCTTCTCCACCGGGGAGCTGTTTTTT. This rearrangement joins TRBV11-2 to TRBJ2-2; no reliable D call. Germline CDR1 is SGHAT and CDR2 is FQNNGV. The CDR3 is 12 residues long. Trimming removed 3 bases at V and 4 bases at J, with 3 bases between.

The chain recombines TRBV4-3 with TRBJ2-6; the D gene is possibly TRBD2 (6 bases). Germline assignment: CDR1 LGHNA and CDR2 YSLEER. The V end lost 0 bases, the J end lost 4 bases, and 10 bases lay between the germline ends. The CDR3 is 16 amino acids. CDR3 amino acids: CASSQDGGTGANVLTF. CDR3 DNA sequence: TGCGCCAGCAGCCAAGATGGGGGGACGGGGGCCAACGTCCTGACTTTC.

This chain links TRBV30 with TRBJ1-4, with TRBD1 identical over 9 bases. This CDR3 spans 14 amino acids. Per the germline V gene, CDR1 is GTSNPN and CDR2 is SVGIG (reference sequence). The V gene end was trimmed by 4 bases and the J gene end by 6 bases; junction bases not matched to a gene: 6. Here the CDR3 reads CAWNPGQGYEKLFF. The CDR3 bases are TGTGCCTGGAACCCGGGACAGGGATATGAAAAACTGTTTTTT.

V gene TRBV10-3 combines with J gene TRBJ2-2, with D possibly TRBD2 on 6 matching bases. CDR1 is ENHRY, CDR2 SYGVKD, per germline. Trimming removed 11 bases from V and 6 bases from J, with 13 bases in between. CDR3 length: 12 residues. The CDR3: CASRGEAGELFF. In nucleotides, the CDR3 is TGTGCCTCCAGAGGGGAGGCCGGGGAGCTGTTTTTT.

The chain employs TRBV11-2 and TRBJ1-3; 8 positions match TRBD1. V lost 3 bases to trimming and J lost 6 bases; unmatched junction nucleotides: 1. Per germline, CDR1 SGHAT and CDR2 FQNNGV. The CDR3 contains 13 residues. This CDR3 is CASSLDRENTIYF. CDR3 in DNA: TGTGCCAGCAGCTTGGACAGGGAAAACACCATATATTTT.

The rearrangement joins TRBV7-2 to TRBJ2-5, with 7 bases fitting TRBD1. TRBJ2-7 explains the end of the DNA better; the J call may be wrong. The CDR3 extends over 15 amino acids. Germline CDR1 and CDR2: SGHTA and FQGNSA. CDR3 DNA: TGTGCCAGCAGCTTAGCGCTTATAGGGGGCGGCGAGCAGTACTTC. Amino acid sequence: CASSLALIGGGEQYF.